Here is one T cell receptor beta chain with its context. Its target is not known. The TCR-sequenced patients were a few responders to pembrolizumab. This sample is drawn from a study of PD-1 blockade in mismatch repair-deficient tumors. Study overall: All were previously treated, progressing patients with approximately 12 mismatch repair-deficient cancer types.

Germline CDR1 LGHNA, CDR2 YSLEER. The CDR3 is made up of 14 amino acids. V lost 4 bases to trimming and J lost 3 bases, with 9 bases between them. General study results and limits: Rapid post-treatment expansion, then contraction, generally preceding radiologic response, marked tumor-resident clones.

The repertoire was sequenced with immunoSEQ multiplex PCR; TCRdb's copy has only in-frame clones and lacks some. Among about 110,000 clones listed, over 65% were seen once. The gene calls are TRBV4-3 and TRBJ2-2; D is possibly TRBD2 (7 bases). This clonotype was obtained from an adult with mismatch repair-deficient cancer. The material sequenced was peripheral blood, taken approximately 14 months after starting pembrolizumab. As DNA, the CDR3 is TGCGCCAGCAGCCCGGGGGGCCACACCGGGGAGCTGTTTTTT. It specifies CASSPGGHTGELFF.